This record looks at one T cell receptor (beta chain) sequence and its context. The data are from a study of control samples from healthy donors and cancer patients. Clones were read by immunoSEQ multiplex PCR, and TCRdb kept only the in-frame ones, dropping some. The sample shows about 2,300 clones, about 96% of them seen only once. V lost 0 bases, J lost 2 bases, and 12 bases lay in between. The CDR3 spans 16 residues. Germline V gene data show CDR1 as SGHNT and CDR2 as YYREEE (reference sequence). This rearrangement joins TRBV5-4 to TRBJ2-1; D uncertain. The TCR originated in a man in his sixties or seventies with colorectal cancer. Material for sequencing was PBMCs. This chain's CDR3 is CASSLGIQPPYNEQFF. In DNA form, the CDR3 reads TGTGCCAGCAGCTTGGGAATCCAACCGCCCTACAATGAGCAGTTCTTC.